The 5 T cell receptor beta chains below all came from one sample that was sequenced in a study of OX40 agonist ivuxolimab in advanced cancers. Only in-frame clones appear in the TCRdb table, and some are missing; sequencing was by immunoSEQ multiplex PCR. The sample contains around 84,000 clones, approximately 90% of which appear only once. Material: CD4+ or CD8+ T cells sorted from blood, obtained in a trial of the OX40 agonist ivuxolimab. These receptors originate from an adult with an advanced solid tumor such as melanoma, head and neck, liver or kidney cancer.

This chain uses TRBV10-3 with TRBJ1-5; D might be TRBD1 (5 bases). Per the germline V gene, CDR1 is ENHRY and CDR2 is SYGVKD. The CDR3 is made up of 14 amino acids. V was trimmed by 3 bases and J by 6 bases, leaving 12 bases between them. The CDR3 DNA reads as TGTGCCATCAGTGACTGGGACCCCTCTCAGCCCCAGCATTTT. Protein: CAISDWDPSQPQHF.

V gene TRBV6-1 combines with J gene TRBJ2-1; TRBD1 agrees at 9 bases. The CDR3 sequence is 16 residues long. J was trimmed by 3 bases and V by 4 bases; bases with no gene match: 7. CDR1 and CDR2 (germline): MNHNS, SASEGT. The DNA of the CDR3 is TGTGCCAGCAGTGTCCGGGACAGGGTCGTCTACAATGAGCAGTTCTTC. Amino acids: CASSVRDRVVYNEQFF.

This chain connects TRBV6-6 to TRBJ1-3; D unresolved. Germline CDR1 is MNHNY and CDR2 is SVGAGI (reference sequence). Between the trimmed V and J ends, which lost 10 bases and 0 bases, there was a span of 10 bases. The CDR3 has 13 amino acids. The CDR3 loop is CATGRDSGNTIYF. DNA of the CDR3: TGTGCCACCGGGAGGGACTCTGGAAACACCATATATTTT.

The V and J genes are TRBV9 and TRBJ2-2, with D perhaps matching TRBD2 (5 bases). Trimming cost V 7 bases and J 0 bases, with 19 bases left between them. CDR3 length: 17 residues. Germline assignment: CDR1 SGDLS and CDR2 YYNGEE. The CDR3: CASASPRGAPNTGELFF. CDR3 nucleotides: TGTGCCAGCGCGTCCCCTCGGGGTGCCCCGAACACCGGGGAGCTGTTTTTT.

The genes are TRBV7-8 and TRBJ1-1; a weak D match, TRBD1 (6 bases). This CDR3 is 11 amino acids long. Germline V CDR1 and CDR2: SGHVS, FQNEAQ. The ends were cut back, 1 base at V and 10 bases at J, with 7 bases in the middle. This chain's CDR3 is CASSLGRGAFF. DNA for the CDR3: TGTGCCAGCAGCTTAGGCAGGGGAGCTTTCTTT. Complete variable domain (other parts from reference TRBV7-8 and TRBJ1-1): GAGVSQSPRYKVAKRGQDVALRCDPISGHVSLFWYQQALGQGPEFLTYFQNEAQLDKSGLPSDRFFAERPEGSVSTLKIQRTQQEDSAVYLCASSLGRGAFFGQGTRLTVV.